The 3 T cell receptor beta chains reported below all come from one sample, sequenced in a study of shared clonotypes between healthy human individuals. Profiled with immunoSEQ multiplex PCR; TCRdb holds only in-frame clones, not every one. Among nearly 1,000,000 clones listed, about 80% were seen once. Sequences were obtained from memory CD4+ T cells sorted from blood. Stated subset: CD45RA-negative fraction. These receptors were collected from a man aged 18 to 35 in good health.

There are a few counts of this clone. The gene calls are TRBV15 and TRBJ1-6; D not resolved. CDR3 length equals 14 residues. V lost 0 bases, J lost 6 bases, and 6 bases lay in between. CDR1 and CDR2 (germline): LNHNV, YYDKDF (reference sequence). Here the CDR3 reads CATSREHGNSPLHF. Written as DNA, the CDR3 is TGTGCCACCAGCAGAGAACACGGTAATTCACCCCTCCACTTT.

This clone was observed a handful of times. The rearrangement uses TRBV7-2 and TRBJ2-7, with D perhaps matching TRBD1 or TRBD2 (5 bases each). Germline loops: CDR1 SGHTA, CDR2 FQGNSA. With 6 bases removed from V and 0 bases from J, the gap between germline ends came to 18 bases. The CDR3 is 16 residues long. This CDR3 reads CASSPSGSLSSYEQYF. CDR3 DNA sequence: TGTGCCAGCAGTCCTTCAGGGAGTCTGAGCTCCTACGAGCAGTACTTC.

This chain joins TRBV7-2 and TRBJ2-5, with 9 bases lining up with TRBD2. V lost 3 bases and J lost 5; bases outside the gene matches: 1. CDR1 and CDR2 (germline): SGHTA, FQGNSA. This CDR3 region has 13 residues. CDR3 bases: TGTGCCAGCAGCTTCACTAGCGGGGAGACCCAGTACTTC. Protein product: CASSFTSGETQYF.